Sequencing of this T cell receptor (beta chain) was carried out in a study of blood T cell repertoires in COVID-19. Sequencing was performed with immunoSEQ multiplex PCR; in TCRdb, only in-frame clones are kept and a portion is missing. Of under 450,000 clones listed, about 86% are singletons. The receptor comes from a woman between 55 and 75 years old with COVID-19, enrolled during active disease. Sequencing was done on a sample of peripheral blood.

The CDR3 is CASSYSRRNYSPLHF. The DNA for the CDR3 is TGTGCCAGCAGTTACTCAAGGAGGAATTATTCACCCCTCCACTTT. The chain employs TRBV6-5 and TRBJ1-6; the D is unclear. The CDR3 extends over 15 amino acids. Looked up from germline, CDR1 is MNHEY and CDR2 is SVGAGI. V lost 0 bases and J 8 bases, leaving 11 bases between the germline ends.